Presented here are 21 T cell receptor beta chains from one specimen sequenced in a study of OX40 agonist ivuxolimab in advanced cancers. The method was immunoSEQ multiplex PCR; TCRdb's version includes in-frame clones alone and lacks a portion of them. The sample includes approximately 99,000 clones, 85% to 95% of them seen just once. The sample here was CD4+ or CD8+ T cells sorted from blood, taken in a trial of the OX40 agonist ivuxolimab. The receptor source for this set is an adult with an advanced solid tumor such as melanoma, head and neck, liver or kidney cancer.

The chain joins TRBV30 to TRBJ1-1, with D perhaps matching TRBD1 (5 bases). Deletions cut 5 bases from V and 3 bases from J, with 16 bases between. CDR1 is GTSNPN, CDR2 SVGIG, per germline (reference sequence). The CDR3 contains 14 residues. For the CDR3, the DNA is TGTGCCTGGTCGGGGCGCCTGGGGGACACTGAAGCTTTCTTT. Its translation: CAWSGRLGDTEAFF. Full variable domain (remainder filled in from reference TRBV30 and TRBJ1-1): SQTIHQWPATLVQPVGSPLSLECTVEGTSNPNLYWYRQAAGRGLQLLFYSVGIGQISSEVPQNLSASRPQDRQFILSSKKLLLSDSGFYLCAWSGRLGDTEAFFGQGTRLTVV.

The CDR3 protein is CASSALTSGEQFF. CDR3 nucleotide sequence: TGTGCCAGCAGTGCCTTGACTAGCGGTGAGCAGTTCTTC. This chain uses TRBV6-5 with TRBJ2-1; 9 bases line up with TRBD2. The J segment lost 9 bases and the V segment lost 5 bases, leaving 5 bases of the junction unmatched. The CDR3 sequence is 13 residues long. Germline CDR1 and CDR2: MNHEY and SVGAGI.

The chain employs TRBV4-2 and TRBJ2-7; a weak D match, TRBD2 (6 bases). Between the trimmed V and J ends, which lost 1 base and 3 bases, there was a span of 10 bases. This CDR3 comprises 14 residues. Germline-derived CDR1 and CDR2 are LGHNA and YNFKEQ. CDR3 coding DNA: TGTGCCAGCAGCCAAGGTAGCGGAGACTACGAGCAGTACTTC. Residues: CASSQGSGDYEQYF.

The chain combines TRBV7-9 with TRBJ1-1; no reliable D call. The CDR3 consists of 14 residues. V lost 2 bases and J 2 bases, leaving 9 bases between the germline ends. CDR1 and CDR2 from the germline V gene are SEHNR and FQNEAQ (reference sequence). The CDR3 coding sequence is TGTGCCAGCAGCTTAATAACAGCTAACACTGAAGCTTTCTTT. The encoded protein is CASSLITANTEAFF.

The chain links TRBV11-2 to TRBJ1-4; D ambiguous. Germline lookup yields CDR1 SGHAT and CDR2 FQNNGV. V gave up 8 bases and J gave up 4 bases, with 8 bases separating them. This CDR3 contains 12 residues. The CDR3 DNA is TGTGCCAGCGGGCCCTATAATGAAAAACTGTTTTTT. As protein: CASGPYNEKLFF.

V is TRBV29-1 and J is TRBJ1-2; TRBD1 matches at 9 bases. Per the germline V gene, CDR1 is SQVTM and CDR2 is ANQGSEA. V lost 6 bases and J lost 4; bases outside the gene matches: 3. The CDR3 is 12 residues long. The chain's CDR3 is CSVQGASYGYTF. The CDR3 coding sequence is TGCAGCGTACAGGGGGCGAGCTATGGCTACACCTTC.

This rearrangement joins TRBV28 to TRBJ1-2; 7 bases map to TRBD1. CDR3 length equals 15 residues. The V and J ends lost 5 bases and 2 bases, in that order; junction bases with no gene match: 8. Germline CDR1 and CDR2: MDHEN and SYDVKM. The CDR3 loop reads CASSTPGTANYGYTF. The DNA of the CDR3 is TGTGCCAGCAGTACCCCTGGGACAGCCAACTATGGCTACACCTTC.

V gene TRBV28 combines with J gene TRBJ2-1; possible D gene TRBD2, 6 bases. CDR3 size: 15 residues. The V gene's germline CDR1 is MDHEN and CDR2 SYDVKM. The germline V and J ends were trimmed by 5 bases and 6 bases, with 17 bases remaining between them. The CDR3 DNA is TGTGCCAGCAGTCCCCCCCAGCGGGCACTCAATGAGCAGTTCTTC. Residues: CASSPPQRALNEQFF. Variable domain in full (rest from reference TRBV28 and TRBJ2-1): DVKVTQSSRYLVKRTGEKVFLECVQDMDHENMFWYRQDPGLGLRLIYFSYDVKMKEKGDIPEGYSVSREKKERFSLILESASTNQTSMYLCASSPPQRALNEQFFGPGTRLTVL.

The V call is TRBV7-9, the J call TRBJ2-5; D is ambiguous. V lost 5 bases and J lost 2, with 3 bases in between. CDR3 length equals 11 residues. CDR1 is SEHNR, CDR2 FQNEAQ, per germline (reference sequence). CDR3 in DNA: TGTGCCAGCAGCGAGCAAGAGACCCAGTACTTC. Translated: CASSEQETQYF.

V is TRBV30 and J is TRBJ1-1, with no clear D. The V and J ends lost 2 bases and 0 bases respectively, with 7 bases between them. CDR1 and CDR2 (germline): GTSNPN, SVGIG (reference sequence). The CDR3 runs to 13 residues. The DNA for the CDR3 is TGTGCCTGGAGTTCAGGCTTGAACACTGAAGCTTTCTTT. Translating gives CAWSSGLNTEAFF.

This clone came up once. The chain links TRBV11-3 to TRBJ2-5, with D perhaps matching TRBD2 (7 bases). Germline assignment: CDR1 SGHNT and CDR2 YENEEA. The CDR3 is made up of 15 amino acids. The V gene lost 6 bases and the J gene lost 4 bases, with 18 bases spanning the gap. The CDR3 nucleotides are TGTGCCAGCAGGTCGACAGGCCCGGGGGGAGAGACCCAGTACTTC. Protein product: CASRSTGPGGETQYF.

The chain couples TRBV19 to TRBJ1-2, with D perhaps TRBD1 (6 bases). Germline V lookup: CDR1 LNHDA, CDR2 SQIVND (reference sequence). Trimming took 9 bases from V and 4 from J, leaving 24 bases between them. The CDR3 sequence is 16 residues long. CDR3 bases: TGTGCCAGCCGAACGTCAGACAGGACTTCAGGCTATGGCTACACCTTC. Its translation is CASRTSDRTSGYGYTF.

The gene calls are TRBV10-3 and TRBJ2-7; D is unclear. The CDR3 length is 13 residues. Germline CDR1 and CDR2: ENHRY and SYGVKD. V lost 11 bases, J lost 6 bases, and 20 bases lay in between. The CDR3: CASQAGNPAEQYF. In DNA, the CDR3 is TGTGCCTCCCAGGCTGGGAATCCGGCCGAGCAGTACTTC.

J is TRBJ1-1 and V is TRBV30; weak D call: TRBD1 (5 bases). Trimming left V 2 bases short and J 1 base short, with 8 bases between. CDR1 GTSNPN and CDR2 SVGIG come from the germline V gene (reference sequence). This CDR3 comprises 13 residues. Here the CDR3 reads CAWSSTENTEAFF. The CDR3 DNA reads TGTGCCTGGAGTTCGACAGAGAACACTGAAGCTTTCTTT.

This chain uses TRBV18 with TRBJ2-1, with 9 bases lining up with TRBD2. With 4 bases clipped from V and 5 bases from J, the junction kept 18 bases outside the gene matches. This CDR3 has 19 amino acids. Per the germline V gene, CDR1 is KGHSH and CDR2 is LQKENI. CDR3 in amino acids: CASSRRDSGLATKHNEQFF. The CDR3 DNA reads TGTGCCAGCTCACGGAGGGACTCAGGACTAGCGACAAAACACAATGAGCAGTTCTTC.

The gene calls are TRBV18 and TRBJ2-7; the D gene is possibly TRBD2 (6 bases). V was shortened by 3 bases and J by 3 bases, with 21 bases between the two germline ends. The CDR3 length is 17 residues. The germline V gene has CDR1 KGHSH and CDR2 LQKENI. The CDR3 reads CASSPSPLGRGYYEQYF. The CDR3 region has the DNA TGTGCCAGCTCACCTTCTCCTTTGGGGCGGGGATACTACGAGCAGTACTTC.

This chain links TRBV7-3 with TRBJ2-3; 7 nucleotides line up with TRBD2. The J segment lost 2 bases and the V segment lost 2 bases, leaving 10 bases of the junction unmatched. The CDR3 runs 17 residues. Per germline, CDR1 SGHTA and CDR2 FQGTGA. CDR3 sequence: CASSLGLTSQLTDTQYF. The DNA for the CDR3 is TGTGCCAGCAGCTTAGGGTTGACTAGCCAGCTCACAGATACGCAGTATTTT. Looking up the rest from reference TRBV7-3 and TRBJ2-3 gives the full variable domain: GAGVSQTPSNKVTEKGKYVELRCDPISGHTALYWYRQSLGQGPEFLIYFQGTGAADDSGLPNDRFFAVRPEGSVSTLKIQRTERGDSAVYLCASSLGLTSQLTDTQYFGPGTRLTVL.

The V call is TRBV19, the J call TRBJ1-5, with D perhaps TRBD1 (5 bases). V shed 7 bases and J shed 5 bases, with 12 bases lying between them. Germline CDR1 is LNHDA and CDR2 is SQIVND (reference sequence). The CDR3 consists of 13 residues. DNA of the CDR3: TGTGCCAGTACGGGCAGGGCGGATCAGCCCCAGCATTTT. Protein: CASTGRADQPQHF.

The chain recombines TRBV2 with TRBJ2-7; TRBD1 aligns across 9 bases. The CDR3 is 16 residues long. J gave up 7 bases and V 6 bases, and 16 bases lay outside the gene matches. Germline V gene sequence: CDR1 SNHLY, CDR2 FYNNEI. The CDR3 region has the DNA TGTGCCAGCAGCCTTGGTTTAGGACAGGGGCAAGTGGAGCAGTACTTC. Protein: CASSLGLGQGQVEQYF.

The chain is built from TRBV7-2 and TRBJ2-3; D remains ambiguous. Germline V lookup: CDR1 SGHTA, CDR2 FQGNSA. V was trimmed by 1 base and J by 3 bases, leaving 5 bases between them. This CDR3 comprises 13 residues. In nucleotides, the CDR3 is TGTGCCAGCAGCTTAGATCTGACAGATACGCAGTATTTT. It is translated as CASSLDLTDTQYF.

The chain has TRBV5-1 and TRBJ2-3; D unresolved. This CDR3 region has 13 residues. Per the germline V gene, CDR1 is SGHRS and CDR2 is YFSETQ. V was pared by 4 bases and J by 5 bases, with 11 bases between. This CDR3 reads CASSLDPEDTQYF. In DNA form, the CDR3 reads TGCGCCAGCAGCCTCGACCCGGAAGATACGCAGTATTTT.